This T cell receptor beta chain originates from a study of OX40 agonist ivuxolimab in advanced cancers. Regarding the research as a whole: Ivuxolimab was a fully human IgG2 agonistic monoclonal antibody targeting the costimulatory receptor OX40 (CD134). Intravenous ivuxolimab was administered to patients every 2 weeks at six dose levels: 0.01, 0.1, 0.3, 1.5, 3 and 10 mg/kg. Among the approximately 54 dose-escalation patients, 19 had hepatocellular carcinoma, roughly 15 melanoma, 9 renal cell carcinoma and 9 head and neck cancer. In the dose-escalation cohort, 75% to 90% of patients were male, and the mean age was roughly 60 years with a range of about 20 to 80. Prior anti-PD-1, anti-PD-L1 or anti-CTLA-4 therapy was permitted, and checkpoint inhibitors had been received by 40% to 50% of dose-escalation patients. Three dose-escalation patients achieved partial responses, one with hepatocellular carcinoma and two with cutaneous melanoma. The purpose of peripheral TCRbeta sequencing was to test whether ivuxolimab changed TCR sequence diversity and led to clonal T-cell expansion. The paper describes the monotherapy dose-escalation part (N of about 50 patients) of the phase I trial of ivuxolimab. Summary of the overall study and its limitations: The antigen specificity of the peripheral T cells that underwent clonal expansion was not determined. After ivuxolimab, expanded clones were on average more numerous among CD8+ T cells than among CD4+ T cells. In the 0.1-3.0 mg/kg groups, partial responders had among the lowest normalized peripheral clonal expansion, particularly in CD8+ T cells. Low levels of normalized T-cell clonal expansion were also shown by some nonresponding patients. At doses of 0.1 to 3.0 mg/kg, clonal expansion of both CD4+ and CD8+ blood T cells was observed from baseline to week 6.

For sequencing of the TCRbeta CDR3 region, genomic DNA was extracted from the sorted cells. The immunoSEQ Assay was used for sequencing of TCRbeta CDR3 regions. TCRdb re-hosts the immuneACCESS table, in-frame sequences only. Its copies lack some clones; in the studies checked, an unresolved V gene accounts for under half of them, and the cause for the rest is not known. The sample table contains under 35,000 clones; only one count was recorded for 87% of them. The ten largest clones take up about 25% of the sample. The CDR3 measures 15 amino acids from cysteine to phenylalanine. Of all the DNA, just the CDR3 is kept, 45 bases in frame from base 1. From the germline V gene, CDR1 is SGHTA and CDR2 is FQGNSA. Trimming removed 5 bases from V and 9 bases from J, leaving 20 bases between the germline ends. The trial excluded patients who had a history of autoimmune disease or were on systemic immunosuppression. Peripheral blood for TCR sequencing was drawn from every dose cohort at baseline, at cycle 4 day 1 and at cycle 7 day 1. The samples were taken from a phase I, first-in-human, multicenter, open-label dose-escalation trial of ivuxolimab. Adults with locally advanced or metastatic melanoma, renal cell carcinoma, hepatocellular carcinoma or head and neck squamous cell carcinoma were enrolled in the trial. Before TCR sequencing, CD4+ T cells and CD8+ T cells from peripheral blood were sorted into separate populations.

To note about this clone: The antigen it binds to is not known. Base qualities are not provided; no much larger clone lies one nucleotide away.

The sequencing used CD4+ or CD8+ T cells sorted from blood, collected in a trial of the OX40 agonist ivuxolimab. The chain uses TRBV7-2 and TRBJ2-1; the D gene assignment is ambiguous. This TCR was recovered from an adult with an advanced solid tumor such as melanoma, head and neck, liver or kidney cancer. The CDR3 protein: CASSPLTWFSGEQFF. The sequenced DNA is TGTGCCAGCAGCCCCCTGACGTGGTTTTCGGGTGAGCAGTTCTTC.